The following is a T cell receptor beta chain sequence with its context. Its specificity is unknown. The entry originates in a study of T cell responses to AZD1222 COVID-19 vaccine. Overall study findings and caveats: Donors were chiefly white British, with a greater number of females, and clonal diversity was perhaps underestimated.

The assay was immunoSEQ multiplex PCR, and TCRdb's table has in-frame clones only and misses some. This sample has about 140,000 clones; approximately 90% occur once, and the top ten carry about 3.1%. CDR1 is MNHNS, CDR2 SASEGT, per germline. The CDR3 has 15 residues. Trimming removed 0 bases from V and 5 bases from J, with 10 bases in between. The source of this sequence is an adult who received the AZD1222 COVID-19 vaccine. The chain combines TRBV6-1 with TRBJ2-2; TRBD2 might be the D (6 bases). Sequences were derived from peripheral blood, sampled 28 days after the second AZD1222 dose. The CDR3 is CASSEAGGTTGELFF. The DNA for the CDR3 is TGTGCCAGCAGTGAAGCCGGGGGTACAACCGGGGAGCTGTTTTTT.